What follows are 20 T cell receptor beta chains derived from one specimen sequenced in a study of T cell repertoires in cytomegalovirus infection. These receptors have no known antigen. TCRdb reanalysed the reads using MiXCR and keeps one entry per CDR3 protein. The top ten clones hold around a sixth of a sample with 450,000 to 600,000 distinct CDR3 sequences, roughly a third of them seen once. The sequencing used cultured PBMCs, collected from culture after CMV antigen stimulation. Every receptor here comes from a human donor in good health (CMV status not recorded). Some clones in this sample may be carry-over from other donors' samples.

This clonotype was seen ten or more times. The genes are TRBV7-2 and TRBJ2-7; 10 bases fit TRBD1. This CDR3 is built from 14 residues. Losses at the gene ends were 5 bases for V and 2 bases for J; bases not matched to a gene: 3. From germline, CDR1 is SGHTA and CDR2 FQGNSA. The DNA of the CDR3 is TGTGCCAGCAGCGTGGGACAGGGGACCTACGAGCAGTACTTC. This encodes CASSVGQGTYEQYF.

The chain recombines TRBV7-6 with TRBJ2-7; D call uncertain. This CDR3 comprises 14 residues. Deletions cut 4 bases from V and 3 bases from J, with 13 bases between. CDR1 and CDR2 from the germline V gene are SGHVS and FNYEAQ. The CDR3 nucleotides read TGTGCCAGCAGCTCCCCGGCGGCCCGCTACGAGCAGTACGTC. Residues: CASSSPAARYEQYV.

This clonotype came up many times. CDR3 sequence: CASSFPQSNQPQHF. The CDR3, as DNA: TGTGCCAGCAGCTTTCCCCAGAGCAATCAGCCCCAGCATTTT. The V and J genes are TRBV7-2 and TRBJ1-5; D gene ambiguous. V gave up 3 bases and J gave up 1 base, with 7 bases separating them. This CDR3 region has 14 residues. Germline V CDR1 and CDR2: SGHTA, FQGNSA.

Only a few counts were recorded for this clonotype. J is TRBJ2-7 and V is TRBV7-2, with 8 nucleotides matching TRBD2. CDR3 length: 15 amino acids. V gave up 5 bases and J gave up 1 base; unmatched junction bases: 7. Germline V gene lookup returns CDR1 SGHTA and CDR2 FQGNSA. CDR3 sequence (DNA): TGTGCCAGCAGCCTCCGGGGGGGGAGATCCTACGAGCAGTACTTC. Encoded protein: CASSLRGGRSYEQYF.

This clonotype was counted ten times or more. This chain links TRBV20-1 with TRBJ1-1; D is perhaps TRBD1 (5 bases). The CDR3 sequence is 17 residues long. Germline CDR1 DFQATT, CDR2 SNEGSKA (reference sequence). The V gene lost 3 bases and the J gene lost 0 bases, with 20 bases spanning the gap. The CDR3 DNA reads TGCAGTGCTAGTAACCGGGGGAGACGTCGTATGAACACTGAAGCTTTCTTT. This gives the protein CSASNRGRRRMNTEAFF.

The chain employs TRBV29-1 and TRBJ1-2, with 7 bases aligning to TRBD1. The CDR3 runs to 19 residues. J was trimmed by 4 bases and V by 2 bases; bases with no gene match: 22. Germline CDR1 and CDR2: SQVTM and ANQGSEA. CDR3 in DNA: TGCAGCGTTGAAATACGGAGGAGATCGCTTACAGGGGTTCGCTATGGCTACACCTTC. This gives the protein CSVEIRRRSLTGVRYGYTF.

This clonotype was picked up many times. The chain carries TRBV7-2 and TRBJ1-2; D ambiguous. This CDR3 has 15 residues. V lost 3 bases and J 6 bases, leaving 17 bases between the germline ends. The V gene's germline CDR1 is SGHTA and CDR2 FQGNSA. The CDR3 sequence is CASSFSRALFDGYTF. The CDR3 region has the DNA TGTGCCAGCAGCTTCTCAAGGGCGCTGTTTGATGGCTACACCTTC.

The chain employs TRBV10-3 and TRBJ2-1, with D possibly matching TRBD2 (5 bases). CDR3 length equals 13 residues. Deletions cut 7 bases from V and 5 bases from J, with 12 bases between. Germline V CDR1 and CDR2: ENHRY, SYGVKD. The CDR3 is CAINSQEDNEQFF. The CDR3 DNA reads TGTGCCATCAATTCCCAGGAGGACAATGAGCAGTTCTTC.

In its sample, this clonotype was seen a few times. The chain uses TRBV7-2 and TRBJ2-2, with TRBD2 identical over 9 bases. Germline CDR1 SGHTA, CDR2 FQGNSA. V shed 0 bases, J shed 7 bases, and the junction held 6 bases outside the gene matches. This CDR3 contains 16 residues. CDR3 sequence reads: CASSLALAGGRGELFF. CDR3 nucleotide sequence: TGTGCCAGCAGCTTAGCCTTGGCGGGGGGGCGCGGGGAGCTGTTTTTT.

This clonotype has a handful of counts. The V and J genes are TRBV6-2 or TRBV6-3 and TRBJ2-1, with 11 nucleotides matching TRBD2. With 2 bases clipped from V and 0 bases from J, the junction kept 15 bases outside the gene matches. The length of the CDR3 is 21 residues. Germline CDR1 and CDR2: MNHEY and SVGEGT. The CDR3 sequence is CASSYRLAGGLTLSSYNEQFF. In DNA, the CDR3 is TGTGCCAGCAGTTACAGGCTAGCGGGAGGCCTCACCCTTAGCTCCTACAATGAGCAGTTCTTC.

This clonotype was seen only a few times. This chain uses TRBV12-3 or TRBV12-4 with TRBJ2-5, with a weak D call TRBD1 (5 bases). CDR3 length: 14 residues. V dropped 5 bases and J dropped 1 base, with 11 bases sitting between them. CDR3: CASSPDSTQETQYF. The CDR3 DNA reads as TGTGCCAGCAGTCCCGACAGCACCCAAGAGACCCAGTACTTC.

In its sample, this clonotype was seen a few times. This chain connects TRBV27 to TRBJ1-1; 7 nucleotides align to TRBD1. J was trimmed by 5 bases and V by 6 bases; bases with no gene match: 9. Germline V gene sequence: CDR1 MNHEY, CDR2 SMNVEV (reference sequence). This CDR3 has 14 amino acids. The CDR3: CASSWGRGLTEAFF. The DNA of the CDR3 is TGTGCCAGCAGCTGGGGTAGGGGGCTTACTGAAGCTTTCTTT.

The chain joins TRBV7-9 to TRBJ2-3; D is possibly TRBD2 (7 bases). Germline lookup yields CDR1 SEHNR and CDR2 FQNEAQ (reference sequence). Trimming stripped 0 bases from V and 2 bases from J, with 9 bases between. The CDR3 has 15 amino acids. The chain's CDR3 is CASSLAGGHTDTQYF. The CDR3 nucleotides read TGTGCCAGCAGCTTAGCCGGGGGGCACACAGATACGCAGTATTTT.

This rearrangement joins TRBV6-2 or TRBV6-3 to TRBJ1-1; D call uncertain. Germline assignment: CDR1 MNHEY and CDR2 SVGEGT. V lost 2 bases, J lost 5 bases, and 9 bases lay in between. The CDR3 totals 13 residues. The CDR3 sequence: CASSYVGETEAFF. Here the CDR3 DNA reads TGTGCCAGCAGTTACGTCGGGGAGACTGAAGCTTTCTTT.

This clonotype has at least ten counts. The V and J genes are TRBV7-3 and TRBJ2-7; 14 bases are shared with TRBD2. The CDR3 spans 16 residues. From germline, CDR1 is SGHTA and CDR2 FQGTGA. The V and J ends lost 3 bases and 4 bases, in that order; junction bases with no gene match: 5. In DNA form, the CDR3 reads TGTGCCAGCAGCTTGGGACTAGCGGGAGATGGGTACGAGCAGTACTTC. Its protein is CASSLGLAGDGYEQYF.

This clonotype was recorded many times. The chain links TRBV7-6 to TRBJ2-7; TRBD2 matches at 8 bases. The CDR3 extends over 14 amino acids. Germline CDR1 reads SGHVS; CDR2 reads FNYEAQ. Trimming removed 5 bases from V and 2 bases from J; junction bases left unmatched: 5. This CDR3 is CASSPRGGPYEQYF. The CDR3 region has the DNA TGTGCCAGCAGCCCCCGGGGGGGACCCTACGAGCAGTACTTC.

This clonotype has just a few counts. J is TRBJ1-2 and V is TRBV7-8; TRBD1 matches at 7 bases. Trimming removed 6 bases from V and 5 bases from J; junction bases left unmatched: 21. CDR1 is SGHVS and CDR2 is FQNEAQ in the germline V gene. The CDR3 has 18 residues. CDR3 nucleotide sequence: TGTGCCAGCAGTACCCTACGGACAGGACGTACCGAACGTTATGGCTACACCTTC. Protein: CASSTLRTGRTERYGYTF.

This sequence joins TRBV30 and TRBJ1-1; tentatively, D is TRBD1 (6 bases). Germline V gives CDR1 GTSNPN, CDR2 SVGIG (reference sequence). The CDR3 spans 15 residues. Trimming removed 5 bases at V and 1 base at J, with 17 bases between. The CDR3 is CAWGGSGLTNTEAFF. The CDR3, as DNA: TGTGCCTGGGGGGGCTCAGGGCTAACGAACACTGAAGCTTTCTTT.

The rearrangement uses TRBV28 and TRBJ2-7, with TRBD2 as a possible D gene (5 bases). Germline CDR1 is MDHEN and CDR2 is SYDVKM. V gave up 6 bases and J gave up 1 base, with 16 bases separating them. The CDR3 spans 15 residues. The CDR3 reads CASSKGPGFSYEQYV. In DNA, the CDR3 is TGTGCCAGCAGCAAAGGGCCGGGATTTTCCTACGAGCAGTACGTC.

This rearrangement joins TRBV6-5 to TRBJ2-7; 8 positions agree with TRBD1. With V trimmed by 5 bases and J by 0 bases, 6 bases remained unmatched. The V gene's germline CDR1 is MNHEY and CDR2 SVGAGI. CDR3 size: 15 residues. CDR3: CASSETGGPSYEQYV. CDR3 bases: TGTGCCAGCAGTGAAACAGGGGGTCCCTCCTACGAGCAGTACGTC.